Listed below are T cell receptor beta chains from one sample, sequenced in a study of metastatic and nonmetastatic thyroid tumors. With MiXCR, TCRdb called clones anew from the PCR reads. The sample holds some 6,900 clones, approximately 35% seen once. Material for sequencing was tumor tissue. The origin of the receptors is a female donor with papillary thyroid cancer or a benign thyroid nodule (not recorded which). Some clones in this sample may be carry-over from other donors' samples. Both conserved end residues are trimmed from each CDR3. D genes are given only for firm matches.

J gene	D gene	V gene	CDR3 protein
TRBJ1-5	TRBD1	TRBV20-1	SASVGQDNQPQH
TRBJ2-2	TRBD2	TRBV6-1	ASRPGGRDTGELF
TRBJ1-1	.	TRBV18	ASSPRDGAAEAF
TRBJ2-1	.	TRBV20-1	SARDGRLGGNEQF
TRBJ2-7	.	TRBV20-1	SARVMGGYQREQY
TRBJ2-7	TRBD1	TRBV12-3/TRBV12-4	ASSSLGQGWYEQY
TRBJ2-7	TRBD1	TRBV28	ASGTGAPSYEQY
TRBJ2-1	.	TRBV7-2	ASSLAQVDNEQF
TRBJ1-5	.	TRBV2	ASRHQAHNQPQH
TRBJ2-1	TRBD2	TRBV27	ASSLSMWGDYQF
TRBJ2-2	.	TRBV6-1	ASSEAGVDTGELF
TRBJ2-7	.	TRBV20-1	SVPTDGYEQY
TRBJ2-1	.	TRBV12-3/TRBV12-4	ASSGQTGHEQF
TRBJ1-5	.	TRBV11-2	ASSLFAGSRVGQPQH
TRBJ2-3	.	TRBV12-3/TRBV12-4	ASRYTGLGTDTQY
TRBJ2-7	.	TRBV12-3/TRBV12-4	ASSLDSRPYEQY
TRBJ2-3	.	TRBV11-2	ASSPGATDTQY
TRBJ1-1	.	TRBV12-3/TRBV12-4	ATRRGAEAF
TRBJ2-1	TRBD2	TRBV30	AWGLVHEQF
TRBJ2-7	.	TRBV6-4	ARIELP
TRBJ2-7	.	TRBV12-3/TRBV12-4	ASIGGSHEEQY
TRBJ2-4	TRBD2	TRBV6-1	ASRQGLAGVQY
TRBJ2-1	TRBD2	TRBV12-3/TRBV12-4	ASTPGGGAYNEQF
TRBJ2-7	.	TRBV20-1	SACPRMYSYSYEQY
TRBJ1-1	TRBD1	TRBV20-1	SARDPQGASNTEAF
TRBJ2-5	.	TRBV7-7	ASSLGPDQETQY
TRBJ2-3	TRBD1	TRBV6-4	VSSMTWDSIDTQY
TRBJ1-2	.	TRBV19	ASSSRQYGYT
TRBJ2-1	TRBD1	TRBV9	ASSVDQTGNEQF
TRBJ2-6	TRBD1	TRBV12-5	ASGLEFPGGPGANVLT
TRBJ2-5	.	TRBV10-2	ASRTGGLQETQY
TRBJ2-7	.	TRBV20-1	SSRKGLSAAYEQY
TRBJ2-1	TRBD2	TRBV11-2	ASSFLAGLQF
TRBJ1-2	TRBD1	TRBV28	ASRRDRLDGYT
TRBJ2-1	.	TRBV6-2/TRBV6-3	ASGYVNEQF
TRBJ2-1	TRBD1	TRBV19	ASSMGQGDNEQF
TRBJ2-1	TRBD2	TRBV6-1	ASSDASGGDEQF
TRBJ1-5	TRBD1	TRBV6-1	ASSKTGTGTQPQH
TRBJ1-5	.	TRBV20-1	NADTDSNQPQH
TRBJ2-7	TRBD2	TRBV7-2	ASSRGTSGYEQY
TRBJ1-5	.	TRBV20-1	SVVGNQPQH
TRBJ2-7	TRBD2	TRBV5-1	ASSPGLAGEYEQY
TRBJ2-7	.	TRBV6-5	ASSFGQFPYEQY
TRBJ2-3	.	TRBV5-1	ASSLSRDEDTQY
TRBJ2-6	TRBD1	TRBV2	ASMAGGASGANVLT
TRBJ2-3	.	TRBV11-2	ASSSPGGWSTDTQY
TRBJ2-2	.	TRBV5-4	ASSPDSLDTGELF
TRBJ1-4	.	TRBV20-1	SAPNPGASNEKLF
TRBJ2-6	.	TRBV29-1	SVGGGRGTGANVLT
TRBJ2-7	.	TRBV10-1	ASSDGEGGSEQY
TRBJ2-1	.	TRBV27	ASSLSSGSYNEQF